The rows below give T cell receptor beta chains drawn from one sample of a study of vaccination effects on CD4 cells after COVID-19. The table came from immunoSEQ multiplex PCR; TCRdb's copy has only in-frame clones and leaves some out. Of just under 75,000 clones in the sample, approximately 75% are singletons; the top ten hold under 3%. The antigens these receptors bind are not known. The sample consisted of CD4+ T cells from PBMCs cultured with HCoV-NL63 spike peptides, taken before COVID-19 vaccination. These receptors all stem from a human donor who received a COVID-19 vaccine. Both conserved end residues are part of each CDR3. Fields, in order: J gene, V gene, CDR3 protein.

TRBJ1-2,TRBV12-3/TRBV12-4,CASSPGTGRGYTF
TRBJ1-1,TRBV9,CASSVGGVSGTEAFF
TRBJ2-1,TRBV5-4,CASSTGQEGSEQFF
TRBJ2-4,TRBV7-3,CASSLGGPPNIQYF
TRBJ1-1,TRBV29-1,CSVEDREAFF
TRBJ1-2,TRBV5-1,CASSETGTLNYGYTF
TRBJ2-1,TRBV12-3/TRBV12-4,CASSPTTGLKFF
TRBJ2-2,TRBV2,CASRLLSGGDTGELFF
TRBJ1-5,TRBV18,CASSPNTNQPQHF
TRBJ1-3,TRBV9,CASSVQGGHSGNTIYF
TRBJ1-1,TRBV28,CASSLTQGITEAFF
TRBJ1-5,TRBV6-5,CASTPRAGSYQPQHF
TRBJ2-5,TRBV27,CASSRQAGGAGETQYF
TRBJ1-4,TRBV28,CASRPTGAATNEKLFF
TRBJ2-3,TRBV11-2,CASSLELGWGADTQYF
TRBJ2-1,TRBV5-8,CASSLRGGAYNEQFF
TRBJ2-5,TRBV6-5,CASSREAGRETQYF
TRBJ1-2,TRBV2,CASSEAGQGFMRGYTF
TRBJ2-1,TRBV5-1,CASSLAPWSYNEQFF
TRBJ2-2,TRBV5-1,CASSLAVGPYTGELFF
TRBJ2-3,TRBV5-1,CASSPGLSPSTDTQYF
TRBJ1-1,TRBV7-8,CASSPRQEHTEAFF
TRBJ1-2,TRBV9,CASSRDVDVYGYTF
TRBJ1-2,TRBV9,CASTRSTPNYGYTF
TRBJ1-3,TRBV9,CASSALQDSGNTIYF
TRBJ1-1,TRBV18,CASSPFGNSFEAFF
TRBJ1-2,TRBV15,CATSRDQGDGYTF
TRBJ2-1,TRBV29-1,CSVDPGNEQFF
TRBJ1-5,TRBV2,CASSAGSNQPQHF
TRBJ2-1,TRBV6-4,CASSATSHNEQFF
TRBJ2-6,TRBV4-2,CASSQAGGVAGANVLTF
TRBJ2-3,TRBV10-3,CAIRAGTSGGPTDTQYF